Shown below are 18 T cell receptor beta chains from a single sample sequenced in a study of CD8+ T cells in alopecia areata. Treatment here: oral pan-JAK inhibitor, 5-10 mg twice daily. In each case, RNA was isolated and then reverse transcribed into cDNA as the sequencing template. Clones were sequenced by immunoSEQ multiplex PCR, and TCRdb holds only the in-frame ones, with some missing. Of approximately 210,000 clones listed, roughly 60% are singletons. This material consisted of CD4+ T cells sorted from blood, taken at week 24, from a patient treated with tofacitinib. These TCRs come from a human donor with alopecia areata.

This rearrangement joins TRBV19 to TRBJ1-1, with TRBD1 matching over 8 bases. V gave up 9 bases and J gave up 4 bases; unmatched junction bases: 13. This CDR3 contains 15 residues. Germline V gene data show CDR1 as LNHDA and CDR2 as SQIVND (reference sequence). Here the CDR3 reads CASSLQGARSTEAFF. CDR3 nucleotide sequence: TGTGCCAGCAGCCTTCAGGGGGCGCGGAGCACTGAAGCTTTCTTT.

This sequence joins TRBV6-4 and TRBJ2-6, with TRBD1 as a possible D gene (6 bases). V was cut by 6 bases and J by 1 base, with 13 bases left in between. Germline V lookup: CDR1 MRHNA, CDR2 SNTAGT. This CDR3 comprises 16 residues. Here the CDR3 reads CASSTGRGSGANVLTF. The CDR3 DNA reads TGTGCCAGCAGCACAGGGAGAGGTTCTGGGGCCAACGTCCTGACTTTC.

The chain combines TRBV29-1 with TRBJ2-1; no clear D gene. The ends were cut back, 3 bases at V and 7 bases at J, with 10 bases in the middle. There are 12 residues in the CDR3. The germline V gene encodes CDR1 SQVTM and CDR2 ANQGSEA. The CDR3 here is CSVDIIGNEQFF. In nucleotides, the CDR3 is TGCAGCGTTGACATAATAGGGAATGAGCAGTTCTTC.

V gene TRBV29-1 combines with J gene TRBJ1-5; tentatively, D is TRBD1 (6 bases). The germline CDR1 and CDR2 sequences are SQVTM and ANQGSEA. The length of the CDR3 is 13 residues. V was pared by 6 bases and J by 4 bases, with 13 bases between. The CDR3 coding sequence is TGCAGCGTCGCAGGGACACAGAATCAGCCCCAGCATTTT. It codes for CSVAGTQNQPQHF.

The gene calls are TRBV5-1 and TRBJ1-1, with D unclear. This CDR3 is built from 13 residues. The V and J ends lost 6 bases and 1 base respectively, with 10 bases between them. Germline V CDR1 and CDR2: SGHRS, YFSETQ. CDR3 protein: CASNIDANTEAFF. The CDR3, as DNA: TGCGCCAGCAACATAGACGCGAACACTGAAGCTTTCTTT.

V is TRBV10-3 and J is TRBJ1-1; perhaps TRBD1 as D (5 bases). The CDR3 loop spans 13 amino acids. From germline, CDR1 is ENHRY and CDR2 SYGVKD. V dropped 6 bases and J dropped 5 bases, with 13 bases sitting between them. The CDR3 sequence: CAIRAQEGTEAFF. CDR3 nucleotides: TGTGCCATCAGGGCCCAGGAGGGGACTGAAGCTTTCTTT.

The chain has TRBV11-3 and TRBJ1-1, with no clear D. The germline gives CDR1 SGHNT, CDR2 YENEEA. Between the trimmed V and J ends, which lost 5 bases and 0 bases, there was a span of 7 bases. The CDR3 is 13 residues long. CDR3 nucleotides: TGTGCCAGCAGCAATGAGTTGAACACTGAAGCTTTCTTT. Protein sequence: CASSNELNTEAFF.

V gene TRBV5-1 combines with J gene TRBJ2-2, with TRBD2 identical over 10 bases. V gave up 4 bases and J gave up 8 bases; unmatched junction bases: 11. The CDR3 covers 16 residues. Per the germline V gene, CDR1 is SGHRS and CDR2 is YFSETQ. The CDR3 protein is CASSPRTSGGTGELFF. In DNA, the CDR3 is TGCGCCAGCAGCCCCAGGACTAGCGGTGGCACGGGGGAGCTGTTTTTT. Complete variable domain (other parts from reference TRBV5-1 and TRBJ2-2): KAGVTQTPRYLIKTRGQQVTLSCSPISGHRSVSWYQQTPGQGLQFLFEYFSETQRNKGNFPGRFSGRQFSNSRSEMNVSTLELGDSALYLCASSPRTSGGTGELFFGEGSRLTVL.

The genes are TRBV29-1 and TRBJ1-1, with D perhaps TRBD1 (5 bases). Germline assignment: CDR1 SQVTM and CDR2 ANQGSEA. The CDR3 sequence is 15 residues long. CDR3 protein: CSVEGRVDMNTEAFF. The CDR3 nucleotides are TGCAGTGTCGAGGGTAGGGTGGACATGAACACTGAAGCTTTCTTT.

This clone was counted only a few times. This chain joins TRBV14 and TRBJ1-1; possibly TRBD1 for D (6 bases). This CDR3 is 16 amino acids long. V was shortened by 1 base and J by 3 bases, with 15 bases between the two germline ends. The V gene's germline CDR1 is SGHDN and CDR2 FVKESK. CDR3 bases: TGTGCCAGCAGCCAAGTACAGGGAGGTTATGACACTGAAGCTTTCTTT. Protein sequence: CASSQVQGGYDTEAFF.

V is TRBV30 and J is TRBJ1-2; D remains ambiguous. The CDR3 is 15 amino acids. The V end lost 0 bases, the J end lost 5 bases, and 16 bases lay between the germline ends. The germline gives CDR1 GTSNPN, CDR2 SVGIG (reference sequence). CDR3 in amino acids: CAWSVLGRTEYGYTF. CDR3 bases: TGTGCCTGGAGTGTACTCGGGAGGACGGAATATGGCTACACCTTC.

This rearrangement joins TRBV29-1 to TRBJ2-1, with a tentative D call TRBD2 (5 bases). Per germline, CDR1 SQVTM and CDR2 ANQGSEA. The CDR3 has 13 residues. V gave up 5 bases and J gave up 10 bases, with 18 bases separating them. The CDR3 coding sequence is TGCAGCGTTAATCGGACTCCCGGGCGGGAGCAGTTCTTC. Protein sequence: CSVNRTPGREQFF.

This rearrangement joins TRBV9 to TRBJ1-1, with D uncertain. The CDR3 has 14 amino acids. Looked up from germline, CDR1 is SGDLS and CDR2 is YYNGEE. V lost 1 base to trimming and J lost 2 bases, with 9 bases between them. The CDR3: CASSVLTTNTEAFF. In DNA form, the CDR3 reads TGTGCCAGCAGCGTATTAACGACAAACACTGAAGCTTTCTTT.

V and J are TRBV29-1 and TRBJ2-5; D may match TRBD1 or TRBD2 (5 bases each). The V gene's germline CDR1 is SQVTM and CDR2 ANQGSEA. Trimming stripped 7 bases from V and 7 bases from J, with 16 bases between. The CDR3 runs 12 residues. The CDR3 protein is CSGGPGSGTQYF. CDR3 nucleotide sequence: TGCAGCGGAGGCCCAGGGAGTGGGACCCAGTACTTC.

Points on this clone: The sample contains more than one DNA sequence encoding this CDR3. This sequence joins TRBV4-2 and TRBJ1-2, with TRBD1 as a possible D gene (6 bases). CDR3 size: 15 residues. V was cut by 0 bases and J by 0 bases, with 8 bases left in between. Germline V lookup: CDR1 LGHNA, CDR2 YNFKEQ. The CDR3 here is CASSQEQGPNYGYTF. The DNA of the CDR3 is TGTGCCAGCAGCCAAGAACAGGGCCCTAACTATGGCTACACCTTC.

The chain employs TRBV5-1 and TRBJ2-5; no firm D call. Trimming took off 4 bases at V and 5 bases at J, with 12 bases between the two ends. The length of the CDR3 is 13 residues. In germline, CDR1 is SGHRS, CDR2 YFSETQ. The CDR3 region has the DNA TGCGCCAGCAGCCGGACCTCGGAGGAGACCCAGTACTTC. Amino acid sequence: CASSRTSEETQYF. Full variable domain (missing parts from reference TRBV5-1 and TRBJ2-5): KAGVTQTPRYLIKTRGQQVTLSCSPISGHRSVSWYQQTPGQGLQFLFEYFSETQRNKGNFPGRFSGRQFSNSRSEMNVSTLELGDSALYLCASSRTSEETQYFGPGTRLLVL.

The chain carries TRBV5-6 and TRBJ2-6, with 7 positions matching TRBD1. V dropped 4 bases and J dropped 0; count of bases not matched to a gene: 10. CDR3 length equals 18 residues. Germline values: CDR1 SGHDT, CDR2 YYEEEE. The CDR3 DNA is TGTGCCAGCAGCCGAAGACAGGGCCCTAGCTCTGGGGCCAACGTCCTGACTTTC. This gives the protein CASSRRQGPSSGANVLTF.

The gene calls are TRBV5-1 and TRBJ2-3, with a weak D call TRBD1 (6 bases). Trimming stripped 7 bases from V and 3 bases from J, with 27 bases between. The CDR3 sequence is 18 residues long. Germline V gene lookup returns CDR1 SGHRS and CDR2 YFSETQ. CDR3 sequence: CASSKDRSMRVGTDTQYF. The DNA for the CDR3 is TGCGCCAGCTCTAAAGACAGGTCCATGAGGGTCGGGACAGATACGCAGTATTTT.